The T cell receptor (beta chain) under discussion was sequenced for a study of T-cell reconstitution after alpha-beta-depleted transplantation in children. Findings and caveats of the study: By about two months after transplant, alpha-beta T cells reportedly arose from several hundred graft clones that had expanded. By one year post-transplant, T-cell counts and diversity largely arose from T cells that were newly produced.

This clonotype appeared many times. As yet, its antigen is unknown. This CDR3 has 16 residues. The V segment lost 2 bases and the J segment 2 bases; nucleotides outside the gene matches: 5. Germline V CDR1 and CDR2: MGHRA, YSYEKL. Preparation of the TCRbeta library was carried out with unique molecular identifiers. TCRdb re-derived calls from the PCR reads in MiXCR, one entry per CDR3 protein. The sample has about 260,000 distinct CDR3 sequences; 8.2% are singletons. The chain couples TRBV4-1 to TRBJ1-3, with 8 nucleotides matching TRBD1. The sequence was collected from a male patient younger than 18 who had a stem cell transplant for acute lymphoblastic leukemia, so the T cells may come from the graft donor. Sample: PBMCs, mostly from graft donor cells, taken 180 days after TCRalphabeta/CD19-depleted stem cell transplant. The CDR3 region is CASSQPTGGTGNTIYF. The CDR3 nucleotides are TGCGCCAGCAGCCAACCCACAGGGGGAACTGGAAACACCATATATTTT.